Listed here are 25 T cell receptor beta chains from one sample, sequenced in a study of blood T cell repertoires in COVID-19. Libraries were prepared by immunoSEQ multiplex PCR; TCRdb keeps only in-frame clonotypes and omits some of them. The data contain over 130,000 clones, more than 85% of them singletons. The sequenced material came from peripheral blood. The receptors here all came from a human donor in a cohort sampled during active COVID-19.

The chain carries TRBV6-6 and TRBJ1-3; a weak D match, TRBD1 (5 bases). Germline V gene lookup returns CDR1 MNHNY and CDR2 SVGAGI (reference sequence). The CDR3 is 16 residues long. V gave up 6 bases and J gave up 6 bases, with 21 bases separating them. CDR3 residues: CASSPPLQETENTIYF. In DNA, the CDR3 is TGTGCCAGCAGCCCACCTCTACAGGAGACCGAAAACACCATATATTTT.

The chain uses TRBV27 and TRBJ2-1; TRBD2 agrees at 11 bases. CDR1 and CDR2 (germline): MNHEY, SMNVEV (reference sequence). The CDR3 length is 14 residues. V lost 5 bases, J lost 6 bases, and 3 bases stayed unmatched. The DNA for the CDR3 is TGTGCCAGCAGTCGAGGGACTAGCGGCAATGAGCAGTTCTTC. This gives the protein CASSRGTSGNEQFF.

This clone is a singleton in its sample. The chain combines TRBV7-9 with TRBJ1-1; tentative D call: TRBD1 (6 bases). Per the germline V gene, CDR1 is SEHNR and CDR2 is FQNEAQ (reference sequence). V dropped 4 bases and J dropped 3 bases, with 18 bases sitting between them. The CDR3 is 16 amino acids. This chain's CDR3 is CASSSTGTPRDTEAFF. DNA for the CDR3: TGTGCCAGCAGCTCTACCGGGACACCAAGGGACACTGAAGCTTTCTTT.

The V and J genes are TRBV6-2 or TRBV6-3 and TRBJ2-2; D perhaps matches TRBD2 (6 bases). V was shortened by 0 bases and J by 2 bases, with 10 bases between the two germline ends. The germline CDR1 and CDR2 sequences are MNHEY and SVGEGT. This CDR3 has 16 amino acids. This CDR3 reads CASSYSRGINTGELFF. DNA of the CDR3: TGTGCCAGCAGTTACTCGCGGGGAATCAACACCGGGGAGCTGTTTTTT.

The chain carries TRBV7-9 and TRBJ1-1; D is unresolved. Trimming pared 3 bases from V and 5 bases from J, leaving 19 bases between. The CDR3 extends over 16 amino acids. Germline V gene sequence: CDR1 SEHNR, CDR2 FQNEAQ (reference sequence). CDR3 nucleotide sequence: TGTGCCAGCAGCTTCCCCGCGGGAGGCCGGGATACTGAAGCTTTCTTT. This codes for CASSFPAGGRDTEAFF.

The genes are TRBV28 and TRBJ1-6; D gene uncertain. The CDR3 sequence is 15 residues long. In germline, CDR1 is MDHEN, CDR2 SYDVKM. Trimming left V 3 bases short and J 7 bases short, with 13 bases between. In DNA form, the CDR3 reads TGTGCCAGCAGTTTGTCACACCGTACGAATTCACCCCTCCACTTT. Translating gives CASSLSHRTNSPLHF.

The CDR3: CASSLTSGGPTDTQYF. The CDR3 DNA sequence: TGTGCCAGCAGTTTGACTAGCGGGGGCCCCACAGATACGCAGTATTTT. This chain connects TRBV6-5 to TRBJ2-3; 12 bases match TRBD2. Germline V gene lookup returns CDR1 MNHEY and CDR2 SVGAGI. V trimming: 4 bases; J trimming: 2 bases; junction bases outside the gene matches: 4. This CDR3 region has 16 residues.

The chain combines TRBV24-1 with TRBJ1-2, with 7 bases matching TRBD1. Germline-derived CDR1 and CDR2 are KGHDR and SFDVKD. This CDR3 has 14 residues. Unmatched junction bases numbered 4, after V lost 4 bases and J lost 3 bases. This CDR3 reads CATSDSTGDYGYTF. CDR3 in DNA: TGTGCCACCAGTGACTCCACAGGGGACTATGGCTACACCTTC.

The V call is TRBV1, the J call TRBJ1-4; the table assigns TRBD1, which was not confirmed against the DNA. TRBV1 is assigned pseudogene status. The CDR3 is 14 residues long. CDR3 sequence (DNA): TGCACCAGCAGCCATTCAGGGCGAGGAGAAAAACTGTTTTTT. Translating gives CTSSHSGRGEKLFF.

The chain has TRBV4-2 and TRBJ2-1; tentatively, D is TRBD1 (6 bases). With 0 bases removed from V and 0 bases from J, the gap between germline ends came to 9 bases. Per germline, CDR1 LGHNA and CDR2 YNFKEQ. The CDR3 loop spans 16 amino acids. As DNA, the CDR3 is TGTGCCAGCAGCCAAGAGAGGGGGAGCTCCTACAATGAGCAGTTCTTC. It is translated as CASSQERGSSYNEQFF.

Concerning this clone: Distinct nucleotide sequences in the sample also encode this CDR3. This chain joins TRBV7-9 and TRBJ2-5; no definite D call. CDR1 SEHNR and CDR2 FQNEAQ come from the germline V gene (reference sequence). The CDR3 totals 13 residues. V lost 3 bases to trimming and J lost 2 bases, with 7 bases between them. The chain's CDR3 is CASSLGSQETQYF. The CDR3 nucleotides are TGTGCCAGCAGCTTGGGCAGTCAAGAGACCCAGTACTTC.

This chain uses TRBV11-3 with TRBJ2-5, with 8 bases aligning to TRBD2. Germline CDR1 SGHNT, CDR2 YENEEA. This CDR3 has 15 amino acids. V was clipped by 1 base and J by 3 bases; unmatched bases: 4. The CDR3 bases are TGTGCCAGCAGCTTAGGGGGTAGCGGGGAAGAGACCCAGTACTTC. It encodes CASSLGGSGEETQYF.

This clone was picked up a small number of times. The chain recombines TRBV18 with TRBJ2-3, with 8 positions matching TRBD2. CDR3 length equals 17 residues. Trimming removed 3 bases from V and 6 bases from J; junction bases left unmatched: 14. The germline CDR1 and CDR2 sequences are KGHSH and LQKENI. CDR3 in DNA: TGTGCCAGCTCACCTCCCGCAGCGGGGGCGTCGAGGGATACGCAGTATTTT. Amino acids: CASSPPAAGASRDTQYF.

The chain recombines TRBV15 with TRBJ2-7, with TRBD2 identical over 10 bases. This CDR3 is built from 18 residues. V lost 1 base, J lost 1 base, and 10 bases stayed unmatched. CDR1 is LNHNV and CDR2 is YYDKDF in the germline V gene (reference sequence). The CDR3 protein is CATSRVGSGGLRSYEQYF. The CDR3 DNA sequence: TGTGCCACCAGCAGAGTGGGTAGCGGGGGGCTTAGATCCTACGAGCAGTACTTC.

CDR3 bases: TGTGCCAGCAGCGTAGACAAGCCAGGTACGCAGTATTTT. This gives the protein CASSVDKPGTQYF. V and J are TRBV9 and TRBJ2-3; no clear D gene. Germline V gene sequence: CDR1 SGDLS, CDR2 YYNGEE. This CDR3 has 13 amino acids. V lost 0 bases, J lost 8 bases, and 10 bases lay in between.

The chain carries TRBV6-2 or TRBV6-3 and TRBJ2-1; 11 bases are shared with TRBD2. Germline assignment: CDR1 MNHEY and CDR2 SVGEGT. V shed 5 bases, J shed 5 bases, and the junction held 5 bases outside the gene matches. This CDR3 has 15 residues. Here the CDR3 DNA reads TGTGCCAGCAGTGGCCTAGCGGGGGGTGACAATGAGCAGTTCTTC. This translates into CASSGLAGGDNEQFF.

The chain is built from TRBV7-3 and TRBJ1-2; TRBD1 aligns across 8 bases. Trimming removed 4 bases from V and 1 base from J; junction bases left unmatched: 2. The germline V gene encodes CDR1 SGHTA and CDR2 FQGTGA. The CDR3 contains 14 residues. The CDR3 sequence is CASSYRGDNYGYTF. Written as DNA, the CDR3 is TGTGCCAGCAGCTACAGGGGGGATAACTATGGCTACACCTTC.

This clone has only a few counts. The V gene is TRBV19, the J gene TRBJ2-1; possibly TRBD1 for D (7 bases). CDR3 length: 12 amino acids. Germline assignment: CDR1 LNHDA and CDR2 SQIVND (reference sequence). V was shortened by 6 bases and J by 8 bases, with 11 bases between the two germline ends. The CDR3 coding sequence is TGTGCCAGTAGGACTAGGGGGCATGAGCAGTTCTTC. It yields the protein CASRTRGHEQFF.

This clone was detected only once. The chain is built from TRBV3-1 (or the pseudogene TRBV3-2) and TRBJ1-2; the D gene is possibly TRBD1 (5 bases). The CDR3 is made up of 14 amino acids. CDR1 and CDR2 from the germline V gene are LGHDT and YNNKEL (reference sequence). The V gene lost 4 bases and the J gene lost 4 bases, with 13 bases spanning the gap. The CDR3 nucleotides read TGTGCCAGCAGCCCGGCCGTCGGGGGCTATGGCTACACCTTC. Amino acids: CASSPAVGGYGYTF.

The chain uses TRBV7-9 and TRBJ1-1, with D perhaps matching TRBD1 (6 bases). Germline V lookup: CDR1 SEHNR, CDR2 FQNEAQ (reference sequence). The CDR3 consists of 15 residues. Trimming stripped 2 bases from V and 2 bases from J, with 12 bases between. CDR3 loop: CASSLKLDRNTEAFF. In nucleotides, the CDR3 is TGTGCCAGCAGCTTAAAATTGGACAGAAACACTGAAGCTTTCTTT.

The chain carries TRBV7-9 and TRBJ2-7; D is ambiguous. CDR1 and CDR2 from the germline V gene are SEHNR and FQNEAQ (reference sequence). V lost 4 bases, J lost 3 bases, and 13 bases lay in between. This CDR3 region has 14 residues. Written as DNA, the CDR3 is TGTGCCAGCAGCTCCCACAAGAACAACTACGAGCAGTACTTC. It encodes CASSSHKNNYEQYF.

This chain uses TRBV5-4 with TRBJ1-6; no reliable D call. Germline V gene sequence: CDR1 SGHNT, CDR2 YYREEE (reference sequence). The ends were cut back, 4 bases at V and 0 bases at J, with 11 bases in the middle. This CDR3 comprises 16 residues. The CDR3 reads CASSQEPSSYNSPLHF. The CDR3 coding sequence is TGTGCCAGCAGCCAAGAACCTAGCTCCTATAATTCACCCCTCCACTTT.

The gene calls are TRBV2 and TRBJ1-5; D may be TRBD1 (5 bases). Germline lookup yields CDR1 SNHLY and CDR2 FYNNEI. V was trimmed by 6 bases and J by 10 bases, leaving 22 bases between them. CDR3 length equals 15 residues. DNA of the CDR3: TGTGCCAGCAGCGATTCTGGGGCCTCCATGGGTCCCCAGCATTTT. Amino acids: CASSDSGASMGPQHF.

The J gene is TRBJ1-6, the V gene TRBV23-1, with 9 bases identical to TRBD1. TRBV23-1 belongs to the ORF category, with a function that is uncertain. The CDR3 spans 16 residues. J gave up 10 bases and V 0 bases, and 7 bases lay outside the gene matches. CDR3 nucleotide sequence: TGCGCCAGCAGTCAATCGGGAAACAGGGGGCACTCACCCCTCCACTTT. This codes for CASSQSGNRGHSPLHF.

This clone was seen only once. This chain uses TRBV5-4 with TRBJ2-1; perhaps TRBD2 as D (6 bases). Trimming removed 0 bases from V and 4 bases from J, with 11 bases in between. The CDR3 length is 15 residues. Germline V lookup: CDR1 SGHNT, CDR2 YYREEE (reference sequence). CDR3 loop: CASSLARGEYNEQFF. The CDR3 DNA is TGTGCCAGCAGCTTGGCCCGCGGGGAATACAATGAGCAGTTCTTC.